This T cell receptor beta chain was sequenced during a study of CD8 T cells in ankylosing spondylitis. Study observations and caveats: Disease-linked clones were CD8+ and relatively rare in peripheral blood. Earlier reports found some motif variants in synovial fluid and blood in reactive arthritis. In ankylosing spondylitis patients, matched synovial fluid reportedly showed significant enrichment of disease-linked clones.

Trimming removed 2 bases from V and 5 bases from J; junction bases left unmatched: 5. Germline values: CDR1 SGHTA, CDR2 FQGNSA. The CDR3 is made up of 15 amino acids. Making the TCR beta libraries involved quantitative 5'-RACE with molecular barcodes. TCRdb independently ran MiXCR on the 5' RACE reads; one entry per CDR3 protein. The sample lists fewer than 200,000 distinct CDR3 sequences, 18% occurring once. This clonotype was observed many times. Its antigen is as yet unknown. Sequenced material: blood, either unsorted or a sorted T cell fraction (not recorded which). The J gene is TRBJ2-3, the V gene TRBV7-2, with 9 bases matching TRBD1. The receptor was isolated from a male donor under 30 with ankylosing spondylitis or in good health (not recorded which). This chain's CDR3 is CASSLWDRAVDTQYF. CDR3 in DNA: TGTGCCAGCAGCTTATGGGACAGGGCCGTAGATACGCAGTATTTT.